There are many counts of the clone carrying this TCR beta chain. This specimen comes from a study of T cells in Graves' hyperthyroidism and ophthalmopathy. On the study more broadly: Peripheral blood was taken when the disease was first diagnosed, before any treatment began.

Amplified regions were TCR beta CDR3 sequences from RNA transcripts. Using the HTBI primer set, a first-round RT-PCR was run on the TCR CDR3. TCRdb re-derived calls from the multiplex PCR reads in MiXCR, one entry per CDR3 protein. The table has approximately 610,000 distinct CDR3 sequences, approximately 15% seen once. The CDR3 is 13 amino acids. The V gene's germline CDR1 is SGHNT and CDR2 YYREEE (reference sequence). The V gene end was trimmed by 2 bases and the J gene end by 9 bases; junction bases not matched to a gene: 6. Specimen: blood. This receptor was identified in a woman younger than 30 with Graves' hyperthyroidism. The rearrangement links TRBV5-4 to TRBJ2-3; 7 bases are shared with TRBD1. CDR3 protein: CASSFERDSTQYF. Written as DNA, the CDR3 is TGTGCCAGCAGCTTTGAGAGGGACAGCACGCAGTATTTT.